The rows below give T cell receptor beta chains drawn from one sample of a study of CD8+ T cells in alopecia areata. The protocol was immunoSEQ multiplex PCR, while the TCRdb copy is restricted to in-frame clones and leaves out a portion. The repertoire has 140,000 or so clones, less than 65% of them found once; the top ten carry 36%. Sequenced: CD8+ T cells sorted from blood. The receptors come from a human donor in good health. The CDR3 runs from the conserved cysteine through the conserved F or W.

v_call	cdr3_aa
TRBV14	CASSQERVANEKLFF
TRBV29-1	CSVGDDYEQYF
TRBV28	CASSRGADNEQFF
TRBV7-9	CASSLLEGAYEQYF
TRBV29-1	CSVEGLAVHNEQFF
TRBV29-1	CSVEDQEGPGNTIYF
TRBV27	CASSPQGLQPYEQYF
TRBV29-1	CSVVVREGGYTF
TRBV27	CASSSSQVEPQHF
TRBV29-1	CSVELASYNEQFF
TRBV2	CAGGADLDYTF
TRBV11-2	CASSSPRGEQFF
TRBV5-1	CASSFAVSGTAPIEAFF
TRBV4-1	CASSQGGPAGGPYEQYF
TRBV5-6	CASSFAGTYEQYF
TRBV11-2	CASSYRSSYEQYF
TRBV5-1	CASSLEWGGAKNIQYF
TRBV15	CATSRDRGNYGYTF
TRBV2	CASRKGTSSINEQFF
TRBV9	CASSLRRVPPYGYTF
TRBV4-1	CASSRRAGAHPGQGARSYGYTF
TRBV4-1	CASSHRRADTQYF
TRBV4-1	CASSQGRATGEETEAFF
TRBV27	CASSSTVAGNQPQHF
TRBV29-1	CSVADRGWNNEQFF
TRBV29-1	CSVYRFSYNEQFF
TRBV28	CASSQRGSRENEQFF
TRBV29-1	CSVPHQQFF